These T cell receptor beta chains were read from a single sample in a study of blood T cell repertoires in COVID-19. Generated by immunoSEQ multiplex PCR, the TCRdb table keeps only in-frame clones and is missing some. The sample lists about 240,000 clones, 85% to 90% occurring once. The material sequenced was peripheral blood. The receptors were sampled from a man aged 55 to 70 with acute or convalescent COVID-19. Both conserved end residues are part of each CDR3. Fields, in order: V gene, CDR3 length, J gene, clone size, D gene, CDR3 protein, CDR3 DNA. A D gene is named only where the DNA matches it firmly. The size entry is marked missing in some rows and otherwise reads once, few, many or a size class.

v_call: TRBV7-2; cdr3_length: 14; j_call: TRBJ2-2; clone_size: .; d_call: .; cdr3_aa: CASSGLARTGELFF; cdr3_nt: TGTGCCAGCAGCGGCCTAGCGCGCACCGGGGAGCTGTTTTTT
v_call: TRBV30; cdr3_length: 15; j_call: TRBJ2-2; clone_size: .; d_call: .; cdr3_aa: CACPNYRGFAGELFF; cdr3_nt: TGTGCCTGCCCAAACTATAGGGGGTTTGCCGGGGAGCTGTTTTTT
v_call: TRBV2; cdr3_length: 12; j_call: TRBJ1-2; clone_size: .; d_call: .; cdr3_aa: CASSATSYGYTF; cdr3_nt: TGTGCCAGCAGTGCTACGTCCTATGGCTACACCTTC
v_call: TRBV7-2; cdr3_length: 15; j_call: TRBJ1-6; clone_size: .; d_call: .; cdr3_aa: CASSLNSPYNSPLHF; cdr3_nt: TGTGCCAGCAGCTTAAACAGCCCATATAATTCACCCCTCCACTTT
v_call: TRBV11-3; cdr3_length: 15; j_call: TRBJ2-1; clone_size: .; d_call: TRBD2; cdr3_aa: CASSSLAGGNDEQFF; cdr3_nt: TGTGCCAGCAGCTCACTAGCGGGAGGGAACGATGAGCAGTTCTTC
v_call: TRBV7-3; cdr3_length: 16; j_call: TRBJ2-1; clone_size: once; d_call: TRBD2; cdr3_aa: CASSPNSGRAYNEQFF; cdr3_nt: TGTGCCAGCAGCCCGAACAGCGGGAGGGCCTACAATGAGCAGTTCTTC
v_call: TRBV7-9; cdr3_length: 15; j_call: TRBJ2-5; clone_size: few; d_call: TRBD1; cdr3_aa: CASSPRTGGQETQYF; cdr3_nt: TGTGCCAGCAGCCCAAGGACAGGGGGACAAGAGACCCAGTACTTC
v_call: TRBV2; cdr3_length: 15; j_call: TRBJ1-5; clone_size: .; d_call: TRBD1; cdr3_aa: CASSSGTGEGQPQHF; cdr3_nt: TGTGCCAGCAGTTCCGGGACAGGGGAGGGTCAGCCCCAGCATTTT
v_call: TRBV10-3; cdr3_length: 15; j_call: TRBJ2-1; clone_size: .; d_call: TRBD2; cdr3_aa: CAISESLAGGEEQFF; cdr3_nt: TGTGCCATCAGTGAGTCACTAGCGGGAGGGGAAGAGCAGTTCTTC
v_call: TRBV5-6; cdr3_length: 16; j_call: TRBJ2-2; clone_size: .; d_call: TRBD1; cdr3_aa: CASSLRQGASTGELFF; cdr3_nt: TGTGCCAGCAGCTTGCGTCAGGGGGCCAGCACCGGGGAGCTGTTTTTT
v_call: TRBV5-5; cdr3_length: 14; j_call: TRBJ2-2; clone_size: .; d_call: .; cdr3_aa: CASSPGLNTGELFF; cdr3_nt: TGTGCCAGCAGCCCTGGGCTGAACACCGGGGAGCTGTTTTTT
v_call: TRBV3-1/TRBV3-2; cdr3_length: 13; j_call: TRBJ1-1; clone_size: .; d_call: .; cdr3_aa: CASKRGTGTEAFF; cdr3_nt: TGTGCCAGCAAAAGGGGGACGGGGACTGAAGCTTTCTTT
v_call: TRBV28; cdr3_length: 16; j_call: TRBJ2-2; clone_size: .; d_call: .; cdr3_aa: CASSFGREKDTGELFF; cdr3_nt: TGTGCCAGCAGTTTTGGACGGGAAAAGGACACCGGGGAGCTGTTTTTT
v_call: TRBV6-5; cdr3_length: 16; j_call: TRBJ2-1; clone_size: once; d_call: TRBD2; cdr3_aa: CASSYSSLAGVDEQFF; cdr3_nt: TGTGCCAGCAGTTACTCGAGCCTAGCGGGAGTCGATGAGCAGTTCTTC
v_call: TRBV11-2; cdr3_length: 16; j_call: TRBJ2-6; clone_size: few; d_call: .; cdr3_aa: CASSFAGAAGANVLTF; cdr3_nt: TGTGCCAGCAGCTTTGCAGGGGCTGCGGGGGCCAACGTCCTGACTTTC
v_call: TRBV12-3/TRBV12-4; cdr3_length: 11; j_call: TRBJ1-2; clone_size: .; d_call: .; cdr3_aa: CASSQADGYTF; cdr3_nt: TGTGCCAGCAGCCAGGCCGATGGCTACACCTTC
v_call: TRBV14; cdr3_length: 15; j_call: TRBJ1-1; clone_size: once; d_call: .; cdr3_aa: CASSQRRGMNTEAFF; cdr3_nt: TGTGCCAGCAGCCAAAGAAGGGGAATGAACACTGAAGCTTTCTTT
v_call: TRBV7-2; cdr3_length: 14; j_call: TRBJ2-5; clone_size: .; d_call: .; cdr3_aa: CASSSRQGGETQYF; cdr3_nt: TGTGCCAGCAGCTCGCGACAGGGAGGAGAGACCCAGTACTTC
v_call: TRBV15; cdr3_length: 17; j_call: TRBJ1-4; clone_size: .; d_call: TRBD1; cdr3_aa: CATSDVTGGGTNEKLFF; cdr3_nt: TGTGCCACCAGCGACGTTACAGGGGGCGGAACTAATGAAAAACTGTTTTTT
v_call: TRBV28; cdr3_length: 16; j_call: TRBJ2-3; clone_size: .; d_call: TRBD2; cdr3_aa: CASSPSGLAGVGTQYF; cdr3_nt: TGTGCCAGCAGTCCGTCGGGTCTAGCGGGAGTAGGTACGCAGTATTTT
v_call: TRBV10-2; cdr3_length: 14; j_call: TRBJ1-4; clone_size: .; d_call: .; cdr3_aa: CASTPTATNEKLFF; cdr3_nt: TGCGCCAGCACTCCGACAGCAACTAATGAAAAACTGTTTTTT
v_call: TRBV6-5; cdr3_length: 15; j_call: TRBJ1-1; clone_size: .; d_call: TRBD1; cdr3_aa: CASSNWDRMNTEAFF; cdr3_nt: TGTGCCAGCAGTAACTGGGACAGGATGAACACTGAAGCTTTCTTT
v_call: TRBV24-1; cdr3_length: 17; j_call: TRBJ2-6; clone_size: .; d_call: TRBD1; cdr3_aa: CATSERTGVSGANVLTF; cdr3_nt: TGTGCCACCAGTGAGAGGACAGGGGTTTCTGGGGCCAACGTCCTGACTTTC
v_call: TRBV5-1; cdr3_length: 18; j_call: TRBJ2-1; clone_size: .; d_call: TRBD2; cdr3_aa: CASSLRLAGVRTRNEQFF; cdr3_nt: TGCGCCAGCAGCTTACGACTAGCGGGAGTTCGTACGCGCAATGAGCAGTTCTTC
v_call: TRBV13; cdr3_length: 19; j_call: TRBJ2-3; clone_size: .; d_call: TRBD2; cdr3_aa: CASSLGQGLAGGVTDTQYF; cdr3_nt: TGTGCCAGCAGCTTAGGCCAGGGACTAGCGGGAGGTGTTACAGATACGCAGTATTTT
v_call: TRBV30; cdr3_length: 11; j_call: TRBJ1-2; clone_size: .; d_call: .; cdr3_aa: CAWSVGRGYTF; cdr3_nt: TGTGCCTGGAGTGTGGGCCGGGGCTACACCTTC
v_call: TRBV4-3; cdr3_length: 15; j_call: TRBJ2-7; clone_size: .; d_call: TRBD1; cdr3_aa: CASSQTGTGRDEQYF; cdr3_nt: TGCGCCAGCAGCCAAACCGGGACAGGGAGGGACGAGCAGTACTTC
v_call: TRBV29-1; cdr3_length: 12; j_call: TRBJ1-2; clone_size: .; d_call: .; cdr3_aa: CSGGGYAGGYTF; cdr3_nt: TGCAGCGGAGGGGGTTACGCAGGCGGCTACACCTTC
v_call: TRBV19; cdr3_length: 13; j_call: TRBJ2-5; clone_size: .; d_call: TRBD2; cdr3_aa: CASSATSQSTQYF; cdr3_nt: TGTGCCAGTAGTGCGACTAGCCAGTCGACCCAGTACTTC
v_call: TRBV7-3; cdr3_length: 15; j_call: TRBJ2-5; clone_size: .; d_call: TRBD2; cdr3_aa: CASSLRAGVRETQYF; cdr3_nt: TGTGCCAGCAGCCTCAGGGCGGGAGTAAGAGAGACCCAGTACTTC
v_call: TRBV18; cdr3_length: 15; j_call: TRBJ2-3; clone_size: .; d_call: TRBD2; cdr3_aa: CASSPPGLGGDTQYF; cdr3_nt: TGTGCCAGCTCACCGCCGGGACTAGGGGGAGATACGCAGTATTTT
v_call: TRBV6-1; cdr3_length: 16; j_call: TRBJ2-5; clone_size: .; d_call: .; cdr3_aa: CASSEAATPYQETQYF; cdr3_nt: TGTGCCAGCAGTGAAGCGGCGACACCTTACCAAGAGACCCAGTACTTC
v_call: TRBV7-2; cdr3_length: 15; j_call: TRBJ1-3; clone_size: .; d_call: .; cdr3_aa: CASSQEYMFGNTIYF; cdr3_nt: TGTGCCAGCAGCCAAGAATACATGTTCGGAAACACCATATATTTT
v_call: TRBV7-9; cdr3_length: 15; j_call: TRBJ1-2; clone_size: few; d_call: TRBD1; cdr3_aa: CASSLVGQANYGYTF; cdr3_nt: TGTGCCAGCAGCTTAGTGGGACAGGCCAACTATGGCTACACCTTC
v_call: TRBV6-2/TRBV6-3; cdr3_length: 14; j_call: TRBJ2-2; clone_size: .; d_call: .; cdr3_aa: CASSLTGYTGELFF; cdr3_nt: TGTGCCAGCAGTCTCACAGGGTACACCGGGGAGCTGTTTTTT
v_call: TRBV20-1; cdr3_length: 11; j_call: TRBJ2-3; clone_size: .; d_call: .; cdr3_aa: CSARYADTQYF; cdr3_nt: TGCAGTGCTAGGTATGCAGATACGCAGTATTTT
v_call: TRBV9; cdr3_length: 14; j_call: TRBJ2-7; clone_size: .; d_call: TRBD1; cdr3_aa: CASSVVVTGSEQYF; cdr3_nt: TGTGCCAGCAGCGTAGTCGTGACAGGGTCCGAGCAGTACTTC
v_call: TRBV28; cdr3_length: 12; j_call: TRBJ1-2; clone_size: .; d_call: TRBD1; cdr3_aa: CASLQGHLGYTF; cdr3_nt: TGTGCCAGTTTACAGGGGCACCTTGGCTACACCTTC
v_call: TRBV18; cdr3_length: 17; j_call: TRBJ2-1; clone_size: .; d_call: TRBD2; cdr3_aa: CASSPLTDGGGRNEQFF; cdr3_nt: TGTGCCAGCTCACCGCTTACCGATGGGGGAGGGAGGAATGAGCAGTTCTTC
v_call: TRBV30; cdr3_length: 13; j_call: TRBJ2-7; clone_size: .; d_call: .; cdr3_aa: CAWAGRGTYEQYF; cdr3_nt: TGTGCCTGGGCAGGCAGGGGAACCTACGAGCAGTACTTC
v_call: TRBV2; cdr3_length: 15; j_call: TRBJ1-5; clone_size: .; d_call: .; cdr3_aa: CASTQSRGDNQPQHF; cdr3_nt: TGTGCCAGCACCCAATCCCGGGGGGACAATCAGCCCCAGCATTTT
v_call: TRBV28; cdr3_length: 14; j_call: TRBJ1-5; clone_size: .; d_call: .; cdr3_aa: CASSLGGGNQPQHF; cdr3_nt: TGTGCCAGCAGCCTGGGGGGAGGGAATCAGCCCCAGCATTTT
v_call: TRBV4-1; cdr3_length: 14; j_call: TRBJ1-1; clone_size: .; d_call: .; cdr3_aa: CASSQDLGNTEAFF; cdr3_nt: TGCGCCAGCAGCCAAGATCTCGGGAACACTGAAGCTTTCTTT
v_call: TRBV7-2; cdr3_length: 19; j_call: TRBJ2-1; clone_size: .; d_call: TRBD1; cdr3_aa: CASSLAGGRDSFSYNEQFF; cdr3_nt: TGTGCCAGCAGCTTAGCTGGGGGTCGGGACAGCTTTTCCTACAATGAGCAGTTCTTC
v_call: TRBV5-6; cdr3_length: 14; j_call: TRBJ2-7; clone_size: .; d_call: TRBD1; cdr3_aa: CASSRDRGAYEQYF; cdr3_nt: TGTGCCAGCAGCCGGGACAGGGGAGCCTACGAGCAGTACTTC
v_call: TRBV5-4; cdr3_length: 14; j_call: TRBJ1-2; clone_size: .; d_call: .; cdr3_aa: CASSSRRTPYGYTF; cdr3_nt: TGTGCCAGCAGCTCCCGGAGGACCCCCTATGGCTACACCTTC
v_call: TRBV7-8; cdr3_length: 13; j_call: TRBJ1-2; clone_size: .; d_call: TRBD1; cdr3_aa: CASSPQGQTGYTF; cdr3_nt: TGTGCCAGCAGCCCACAGGGACAGACTGGCTACACCTTC
v_call: TRBV27; cdr3_length: 14; j_call: TRBJ1-2; clone_size: .; d_call: .; cdr3_aa: CASSSGASPYGYTF; cdr3_nt: TGTGCCAGCAGTTCTGGAGCATCCCCCTATGGCTACACCTTC